This note documents a single T cell receptor beta chain sequence. Its antigen is still unknown. No per-base quality is available; no much larger clone lies one base away. Library preparation used RT-PCR. Reads for this sample came from an Illumina HiSeq 2500. TCRdb took the public reads, trimmed them with fastp at Q25, ran MiXCR for clone calling and kept in-frame beta chains. For every CDR3 protein sequence, its rows merge into one entry that carries the most common genes and DNA. Across this sample there are about 800,000 distinct CDR3 sequences, with 21% seen only once. The ten largest make up 9.5% to 13% of the sample. The data were obtained in a study of response to subunit inactivated influenza vaccine (dated by TCRdb to between 2017 and 2018). Regarding the complete study: Deep quantitative profiling of the T cell receptor repertoire was used in the study to follow responses to a trivalent subunit inactivated influenza vaccine.

Results and caveats for the whole study, not just this receptor: The authors suggested that each seasonal influenza vaccination may recruit only a limited number of new T cells.

The germline V gene sets CDR1 to MNHEY and CDR2 to SVGAGI. The CDR3, cysteine through phenylalanine, is 16 amino acids long. Only the CDR3 DNA is retained, 48 bases long and in frame from the first base. Trimming at the junction amounts to 2 bases on V and 4 bases on J, and the germline ends lie 15 bases apart. The clonotype originates from a man aged 50-59 years who received an inactivated influenza vaccine. Donor details come from another sample of the same person, matched by shared clones. This chain joins TRBV6-5 to TRBJ2-1; the D gene is perhaps TRBD1, from 6 matching bases. Sequenced here: PBMCs from blood, sampled 5 days after vaccination. The DNA sequence follows: TGTGCCAGCAGTTACGACAGGTACTCGAAGTACAATGAGCAGTTCTTC. It encodes CASSYDRYSKYNEQFF.